This T cell receptor beta chain was captured by sequencing in a study of T cell responses to AZD1222 COVID-19 vaccine. Study results and caveats: Distributed over spike, vaccine-associated CD4 TCRs predominated at 160-218 and 743-854.

V lost 3 bases to trimming and J lost 3 bases, with 11 bases between them. The CDR3 totals 14 residues. Germline assignment: CDR1 MNHEY and CDR2 SMNVEV (reference sequence). As to this clone: Its antigen is still unknown.

Assay used: immunoSEQ multiplex PCR; TCRdb lists only in-frame clones, some missing. The sample records tens of thousands of clones, roughly nine tenths being singletons. The starting material was peripheral blood, obtained 28 days after the second AZD1222 dose. The chain links TRBV27 to TRBJ1-2; TRBD1 is a possible D gene (6 bases). The origin of this receptor is an adult who received the AZD1222 COVID-19 vaccine. CDR3 coding DNA: TGTGCCAGCAGTTTCGGCAGGGGAGACTATGGCTACACCTTC. Its translation: CASSFGRGDYGYTF.